These 7 T cell receptor beta chains were all obtained from the same sample, sequenced in a study of human T cells and chemical hapten exposure. Described time point: pre-sensitization, week 0. Treatment defined: therapeutic diphenylcyclopropenone sensitization with weekly scalp DPC. TCRdb reprocessed the RACE reads via MiXCR and lists one record per CDR3 protein. Of a few hundred thousand distinct CDR3 sequences listed, 7.5% to 9% are singletons. The input for sequencing was whole blood, taken in connection with sensitization to the hapten diphenylcyclopropenone (DPC). The receptors originated from a woman in her forties with alopecia areata. Some clones in this sample may be carry-over from other donors' samples.

This clonotype turned up a few times. This chain connects TRBV2 to TRBJ1-1; TRBD1 matches at 10 bases. V trimming: 4 bases; J trimming: 3 bases; junction bases outside the gene matches: 5. Germline assignment: CDR1 SNHLY and CDR2 FYNNEI. This CDR3 spans 15 amino acids. CDR3 in amino acids: CASSVMGQGYTEAFF. DNA of the CDR3: TGTGCCAGCAGTGTAATGGGACAGGGGTACACTGAAGCTTTCTTT. Supplemented by reference TRBV2 and TRBJ1-1, the full variable domain reads EPEVTQTPSHQVTQMGQEVILRCVPISNHLYFYWYRQILGQKVEFLVSFYNNEISEKSEIFDDQFSVERPDGSNFTLKIRSTKLEDSAMYFCASSVMGQGYTEAFFGQGTRLTVV.

Concerning this clonotype itself: The junction departs from germline at one end; a sequencing error may be responsible. V is TRBV7-3 and J is TRBJ2-5, with 7 nucleotides matching TRBD2. The CDR3 is 13 amino acids. Germline loops: CDR1 SGHTA, CDR2 FQGTGA. The CDR3 coding sequence is TGTGCCAGCAGCCTAACTAGCGCCGAGACCCAGTACTTC. Protein: CASSLTSAETQYF. Combining the CDR3 with reference TRBV7-3 and TRBJ2-5 gives the whole variable domain GAGVSQTPSNKVTEKGKYVELRCDPISGHTALYWYRQSLGQGPEFLIYFQGTGAADDSGLPNDRFFAVRPEGSVSTLKIQRTERGDSAVYLCASSLTSAETQYFGPGTRLLVL.

The chain recombines TRBV7-8 with TRBJ2-3; weak D call: TRBD2 (6 bases). Germline V CDR1 and CDR2: SGHVS, FQNEAQ. V dropped 2 bases and J dropped 2 bases, with 8 bases sitting between them. The CDR3 is 14 amino acids. The CDR3 loop reads CASSLLAVTDTQYF. Written as DNA, the CDR3 is TGTGCCAGCAGCTTATTAGCGGTCACAGATACGCAGTATTTT. Using reference TRBV7-8 and TRBJ2-3 for the parts outside the CDR3, the full variable domain is GAGVSQSPRYKVAKRGQDVALRCDPISGHVSLFWYQQALGQGPEFLTYFQNEAQLDKSGLPSDRFFAERPEGSVSTLKIQRTQQEDSAVYLCASSLLAVTDTQYFGPGTRLTVL.

At least ten counts were recorded for this clonotype. This chain links TRBV4-1 with TRBJ2-7; 7 bases align to TRBD2. CDR3 length: 16 amino acids. V was pared by 5 bases and J by 5 bases, with 15 bases of the junction left unmatched. CDR1 and CDR2 (germline): MGHRA, YSYEKL. CDR3 sequence: CASSSRLGGSTDEQYF. CDR3 DNA: TGCGCCAGCAGCTCGCGACTAGGCGGGAGTACAGACGAGCAGTACTTC.

Only a few counts were recorded for this clonotype. The V gene is TRBV11-2, the J gene TRBJ2-1; 9 bases are shared with TRBD1. Germline assignment: CDR1 SGHAT and CDR2 FQNNGV. The CDR3 spans 13 residues. V was clipped by 5 bases and J by 15 bases; unmatched bases: 11. The CDR3 nucleotides are TGTGCCAGCAGCCCGGACAGGGGAAAGGAGGCGTTCTTC. This encodes CASSPDRGKEAFF.

This clonotype was counted many times. The chain carries TRBV6-5 and TRBJ2-7, with 8 bases lining up with TRBD1. This CDR3 is 11 amino acids long. V trimming: 4 bases; J trimming: 11 bases; junction bases outside the gene matches: 4. CDR1 is MNHEY and CDR2 is SVGAGI in the germline V gene. The chain's CDR3 is CASSSQTGEYF. In nucleotides, the CDR3 is TGTGCCAGCAGTTCCCAGACAGGGGAGTACTTC.

Comments on this clonotype: A read error may explain this, as a much larger clone is one base away. The V gene is TRBV10-3, the J gene TRBJ2-1; no firm D call. CDR1 and CDR2 (germline): ENHRY, SYGVKD. This CDR3 region has 12 residues. V lost 4 bases, J lost 8 bases, and 9 bases lay in between. The CDR3 DNA follows: TGTGCCATCAGTGTGTGGCTGGATGAGCAGTTCTTC. This codes for CAISVWLDEQFF.